The 25 T cell receptor beta chains reported below all come from one sample, sequenced in a study of Graves' ophthalmopathy and Graves' hyperthyroidism. RNA transcripts provided the template for amplifying TCR beta CDR3 regions. Amplification began with first-round RT-PCR using HTBI primers, then second-round multiplex PCR was performed. From the multiplex PCR reads, TCRdb called clonotypes with MiXCR, one entry per CDR3 protein. The data show 650,000 to 900,000 distinct CDR3 sequences, approximately 40% seen once. Input material: peripheral blood. Source of these receptors: an adult man with Graves' ophthalmopathy.

This clonotype has only a few counts. The V gene is TRBV20-1, the J gene TRBJ2-7, with D tentatively TRBD2 (7 bases). The germline V gene has CDR1 DFQATT and CDR2 SNEGSKA (reference sequence). The germline V and J ends were trimmed by 6 bases and 1 base, with 19 bases remaining between them. This CDR3 is 15 amino acids long. The CDR3 DNA follows: TGCAGTGCCGCGCCGGGGGCGGGAGCATCCTACGAGCAGTACTTC. Protein product: CSAAPGAGASYEQYF.

The V gene is TRBV20-1, the J gene TRBJ1-6, with 7 bases that match TRBD1. There are 13 residues in the CDR3. Germline loops: CDR1 DFQATT, CDR2 SNEGSKA (reference sequence). Trimming at V came to 5 bases and at J to 10 bases, leaving 8 bases not matched to a gene. CDR3 bases: TGCAGTGCTGTAGACAGGGAACGGTCACCCCTCCACTTT. It yields the protein CSAVDRERSPLHF.

This clonotype was seen repeatedly, ten times or more. This chain joins TRBV10-2 and TRBJ2-6; tentative D call: TRBD1 (5 bases). Trimming took off 10 bases at V and 3 bases at J, with 10 bases between the two ends. The CDR3 is 13 residues long. CDR1 and CDR2 (germline): WSHSY, SAAADI. The CDR3 bases are TGCGCCACTCAGGGTCTTGGGGCCAACGTCCTGACTTTC. It codes for CATQGLGANVLTF.

This clonotype was counted at least ten times. The CDR3 region is CASSDPGYEQYF. CDR3 sequence (DNA): TGCGCCAGCAGTGATCCGGGCTACGAGCAGTACTTC. This chain links TRBV10-1 with TRBJ2-7; D is unresolved. The CDR3 sequence is 12 residues long. V lost 3 bases to trimming and J lost 3 bases, with 6 bases between them. Germline CDR1 is WNHNN and CDR2 is SYGVQD (reference sequence).

V gene TRBV9 combines with J gene TRBJ1-3, with TRBD1 matching 8 bases. Germline CDR1 is SGDLS and CDR2 is YYNGEE. The CDR3 consists of 14 residues. Unmatched junction bases numbered 7, after V lost 5 bases and J lost 6 bases. As DNA, the CDR3 is TGTGCCAGCAGTGCTGGACAGGGTGAAAACACCATATATTTT. It yields the protein CASSAGQGENTIYF.

This chain uses TRBV10-2 with TRBJ2-7, with 7 bases lining up with TRBD1. Germline CDR1 WSHSY, CDR2 SAAADI. After removal of 5 bases from V and 4 bases from J, the junction contained 8 bases not matched to a gene. The CDR3 has 14 residues. The CDR3, as DNA: TGCGCCAGCAGTTATCCCGGGACAGAATACGAGCAGTACTTC. Protein product: CASSYPGTEYEQYF.

The rearrangement uses TRBV7-3 and TRBJ2-5; D call uncertain. The V gene's germline CDR1 is SGHTA and CDR2 FQGTGA. V was trimmed by 3 bases and J by 0 bases, leaving 5 bases between them. The CDR3 has 13 amino acids. Here the CDR3 DNA reads TGTGCCAGCAGCTTTCTACACCAAGAGACCCAGTACTTC. It is translated as CASSFLHQETQYF.

This clonotype occurred a few times. V gene TRBV13 combines with J gene TRBJ1-5; D possibly corresponds to TRBD1 (6 bases). V was shortened by 3 bases and J by 7 bases, with 16 bases between the two germline ends. Germline V gene data show CDR1 as PRHDT and CDR2 as FYEKMQ (reference sequence). This CDR3 spans 15 amino acids. Here the CDR3 DNA reads TGTGCCAGCAGCTTTGGACGGGGGGCAAGGCAGCCCCAGCATTTT. It translates to CASSFGRGARQPQHF. Together with reference TRBV13 and TRBJ1-5, the CDR3 gives the full variable domain: AAGVIQSPRHLIKEKRETATLKCYPIPRHDTVYWYQQGPGQDPQFLISFYEKMQSDKGSIPDRFSAQQFSDYHSELNMSSLELGDSALYFCASSFGRGARQPQHFGDGTRLSIL.

In its sample, this clonotype was seen a few times. Mismatch with germline at one junction end may stem from a read error. The chain uses TRBV2 and TRBJ1-6; TRBD1 matches 9 bases. Germline V gene lookup returns CDR1 SNHLY and CDR2 FYNNEI. The CDR3 consists of 16 residues. CDR3 sequence reads: CASSQNTIRQGAPLHF. The CDR3 DNA follows: TGCGCCAGCAGCCAAAATACAATCCGACAGGGGGCACCCCTCCACTTT.

This clonotype was seen a few times. The chain uses TRBV19 and TRBJ1-2; D possibly corresponds to TRBD1 (5 bases). Germline V lookup: CDR1 LNHDA, CDR2 SQIVND (reference sequence). This CDR3 has 17 residues. The V gene lost 4 bases and the J gene lost 4 bases, with 22 bases spanning the gap. The CDR3 is CASSTEGYSSDFYGYTF. For the CDR3, the DNA is TGTGCCAGTAGTACAGAGGGGTATTCATCGGATTTCTATGGCTACACCTTC.

This clonotype occurred once. V and J are TRBV2 and TRBJ1-2, with a tentative D call TRBD1 (6 bases). Germline V gives CDR1 SNHLY, CDR2 FYNNEI. V dropped 7 bases and J dropped 4 bases, with 10 bases sitting between them. The CDR3 runs to 12 residues. The CDR3 sequence is CASKRQVYGYTF. CDR3 coding DNA: TGTGCCAGCAAACGACAGGTCTATGGCTACACCTTC.

The V and J genes are TRBV7-6 and TRBJ2-5; 10 positions match TRBD2. V shed 5 bases, J shed 4 bases, and the junction held 13 bases outside the gene matches. There are 17 residues in the CDR3. Germline V gene data show CDR1 as SGHVS and CDR2 as FNYEAQ. The CDR3 loop is CASSPMVSGRAGETQYF. The CDR3 nucleotides are TGTGCCAGCAGCCCAATGGTGAGCGGGAGGGCCGGAGAGACCCAGTACTTC.

The chain carries TRBV19 and TRBJ1-5; a weak D match, TRBD1 (5 bases). Trimming took off 3 bases at V and 14 bases at J, with 17 bases between the two ends. CDR1 is LNHDA and CDR2 is SQIVND in the germline V gene (reference sequence). The CDR3 is 13 amino acids. The CDR3 nucleotides are TGTGCCAGTAGTATCTTCGGGGGGACGGACGAGCATTTT. It specifies CASSIFGGTDEHF.

The chain links TRBV7-9 to TRBJ2-2; unclear D gene. Trimming stripped 4 bases from V and 8 bases from J, with 14 bases between. This CDR3 has 14 residues. Germline CDR1 SEHNR, CDR2 FQNEAQ (reference sequence). In DNA form, the CDR3 reads TGTGCCAGCAGCTCCGAGAACGTCCGGGGGGAGCTGTTTTTT. Amino acids: CASSSENVRGELFF.

The chain couples TRBV20-1 to TRBJ1-6; tentatively, D is TRBD1 (5 bases). The CDR3 loop spans 16 amino acids. CDR1 is DFQATT, CDR2 SNEGSKA, per germline (reference sequence). V was trimmed by 2 bases and J by 9 bases, leaving 20 bases between them. The CDR3 protein is CSARQGEGGLGSPLHF. The CDR3 DNA is TGCAGTGCTAGACAAGGGGAGGGAGGGTTGGGTTCACCCCTCCACTTT.

V and J are TRBV25-1 and TRBJ2-2; the D is unclear. Per germline, CDR1 MGHDK and CDR2 SYGVNS. This CDR3 region has 13 residues. The ends were cut back, 6 bases at V and 6 bases at J, with 11 bases in the middle. The CDR3 DNA reads as TGTGCCAGCAGGTCAGTCGGCGCCGGGGAGCTGTTTTTT. Translating it yields CASRSVGAGELFF.

This clonotype was detected many times. V is TRBV12-3 or TRBV12-4 and J is TRBJ1-5; D is possibly TRBD1 (5 bases). V was trimmed by 3 bases and J by 2 bases, leaving 11 bases between them. CDR3 length: 15 amino acids. The DNA of the CDR3 is TGTGCCAGCAGTTTCCGACAGTCCCGCAATCAGCCCCAGCATTTT. This gives the protein CASSFRQSRNQPQHF.

Worth noting for this clonotype: A single base separates this from a much larger clone, so it may be a read error. V and J are TRBV7-9 and TRBJ1-2, with 9 bases matching TRBD1. The germline gives CDR1 SEHNR, CDR2 FQNEAQ (reference sequence). There are 14 residues in the CDR3. The V segment lost 8 bases and the J segment 8 bases; nucleotides outside the gene matches: 12. The CDR3 sequence is CASGYRQGDDGYTF. The CDR3 coding sequence is TGTGCCAGCGGCTACAGACAGGGGGATGACGGCTACACCTTC.

This clonotype was recorded many times. J is TRBJ2-5 and V is TRBV10-3; D is possibly TRBD2 (6 bases). CDR3 length: 14 amino acids. The germline V gene has CDR1 ENHRY and CDR2 SYGVKD. Trimming removed 6 bases from V and 3 bases from J, with 14 bases in between. The CDR3 loop is CAIRGGLTEETQYF. CDR3 coding DNA: TGTGCCATCAGGGGAGGCTTGACAGAAGAGACCCAGTACTTC.

V gene TRBV19 combines with J gene TRBJ1-6; no firm D call. Looked up from germline, CDR1 is LNHDA and CDR2 is SQIVND (reference sequence). Between the trimmed V and J ends, which lost 11 bases and 9 bases, there was a span of 17 bases. CDR3 length: 13 residues. CDR3 bases: TGTGCCTGGAGAGCCTTCAGCGGTTCACCCCTCCACTTT. This gives the protein CAWRAFSGSPLHF.

The sample holds a few counts of this clonotype. This rearrangement joins TRBV14 to TRBJ1-1; no firm D call. Trimming pared 4 bases from V and 0 bases from J, leaving 12 bases between. The germline V gene has CDR1 SGHDN and CDR2 FVKESK. The CDR3 covers 15 residues. CDR3 loop: CASSPENVMNTEAFF. The CDR3 DNA is TGTGCCAGCAGCCCCGAGAACGTGATGAACACTGAAGCTTTCTTT.

There are a few counts of this clonotype. The genes are TRBV7-2 and TRBJ2-7; D possibly corresponds to TRBD1 (6 bases). The V end lost 5 bases, the J end lost 7 bases, and 15 bases lay between the germline ends. Germline CDR1 is SGHTA and CDR2 is FQGNSA. This CDR3 spans 13 amino acids. The CDR3 region has the DNA TGTGCCAGCAGCCAAGCCCTAGGGGGAGAGCAGTACTTC. Translated: CASSQALGGEQYF.

The chain recombines TRBV25-1 with TRBJ2-2; D is uncertain. The V gene's germline CDR1 is MGHDK and CDR2 SYGVNS. The CDR3 sequence is 13 residues long. Trimming cost V 5 bases and J 6 bases, with 10 bases left between them. The DNA for the CDR3 is TGTGCCAGCAGTTTACAGTTACCCGGGGAGCTGTTTTTT. This encodes CASSLQLPGELFF.

The chain recombines TRBV7-2 with TRBJ1-6, with D unclear. The CDR3 sequence is 17 residues long. Trimming shortened V by 6 bases and J by 0 bases, and 15 bases separated the two germline ends. CDR1 is SGHTA and CDR2 is FQGNSA in the germline V gene. Here the CDR3 reads CASSERTASSYNSPLHF. The CDR3 DNA reads as TGTGCCAGCAGTGAGCGGACGGCTAGCTCCTATAATTCACCCCTCCACTTT.

The CDR3, as DNA: TGTGCCAGCAGTTCGGCCCCCGGGACAGGGGGAGGAACTGAAGCTTTCTTT. Protein: CASSSAPGTGGGTEAFF. V gene TRBV7-2 combines with J gene TRBJ1-1; the match to TRBD1 covers 11 bases. The CDR3 runs 17 residues. The V gene end was trimmed by 6 bases and the J gene end by 5 bases; junction bases not matched to a gene: 14. The germline gives CDR1 SGHTA, CDR2 FQGNSA.